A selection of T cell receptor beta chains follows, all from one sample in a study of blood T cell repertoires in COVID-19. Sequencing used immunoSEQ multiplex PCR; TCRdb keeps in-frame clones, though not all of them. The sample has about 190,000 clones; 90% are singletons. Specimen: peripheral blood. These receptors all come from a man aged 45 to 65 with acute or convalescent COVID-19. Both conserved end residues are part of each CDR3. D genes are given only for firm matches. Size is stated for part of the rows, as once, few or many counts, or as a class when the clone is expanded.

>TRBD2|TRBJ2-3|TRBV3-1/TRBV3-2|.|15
TGTGCCAGCAGCCAACACGGGAGGTTCACAGATACGCAGTATTTT
CASSQHGRFTDTQYF
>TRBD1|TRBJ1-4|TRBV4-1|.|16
TGCGCCAGCAGCCAGAACAGGGGCACAACTAATGAAAAACTGTTTTTT
CASSQNRGTTNEKLFF
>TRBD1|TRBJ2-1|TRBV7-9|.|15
TGTGCCAGCAGCCGGACGGGACAGGGGTTGAATGAGCAGTTCTTC
CASSRTGQGLNEQFF
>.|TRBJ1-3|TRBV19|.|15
TGTGCCAGTAGTCGGAGCCCCAACTCTGGAAACACCATATATTTT
CASSRSPNSGNTIYF
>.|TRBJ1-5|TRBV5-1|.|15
TGCGCCAGCAGCTTATGGGGGGGAACCAATCAGCCCCAGCATTTT
CASSLWGGTNQPQHF
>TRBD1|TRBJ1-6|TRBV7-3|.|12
TGTGCCAGCGGACAGGGGAATTCACCCCTCCACTTT
CASGQGNSPLHF
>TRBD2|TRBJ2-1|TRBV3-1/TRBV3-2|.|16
TGTGCCAGCAGCGGCGGGACTAGTTATATGTTTAATGAGCAGTTCTTC
CASSGGTSYMFNEQFF
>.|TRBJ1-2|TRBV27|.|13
TGTGCCAGCAGTATAACATCTAACTATGGCTACACCTTC
CASSITSNYGYTF
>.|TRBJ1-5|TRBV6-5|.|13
TGTGCCAGCAGTTACGTTGAGGGCCAGCCCCAGCATTTT
CASSYVEGQPQHF
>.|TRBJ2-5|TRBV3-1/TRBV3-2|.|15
TGTGCCAGCAGCCGCCTCTCCGGGGGGCAGGAGACCCAGTACTTC
CASSRLSGGQETQYF
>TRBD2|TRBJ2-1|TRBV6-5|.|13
TGTGCCAGCAGTTCTAGCGGGGTTAATGAGCAGTTCTTC
CASSSSGVNEQFF
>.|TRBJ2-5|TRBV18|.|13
TGTGCCAGCTCACCCTCCCTACAAGAGACCCAGTACTTC
CASSPSLQETQYF
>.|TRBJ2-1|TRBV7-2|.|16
TGTGCCAGCAGCTTAGGAGGCGGGGCCGGCTACAATGAGCAGTTCTTC
CASSLGGGAGYNEQFF
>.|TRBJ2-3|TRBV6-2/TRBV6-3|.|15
TGTGCCAGCAGTTACCCCCTCTTTAATGGCGATACGCAGTATTTT
CASSYPLFNGDTQYF
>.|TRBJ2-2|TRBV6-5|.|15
TGTGCCAGCAGTTACCCCGCGTGGGCCGGCGGGGAGCTGTTTTTT
CASSYPAWAGGELFF
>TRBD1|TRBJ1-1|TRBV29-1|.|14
TGCAGCGTTGTCCGGACAGGACGGGGAACTGAAGCTTTCTTT
CSVVRTGRGTEAFF
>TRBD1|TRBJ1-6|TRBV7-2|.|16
TGTGCCAGCAGCGCAAGGGCCGGGACAGGGGCCTCACCCCTCCACTTT
CASSARAGTGASPLHF
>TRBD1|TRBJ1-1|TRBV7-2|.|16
TGTGCCAGCAGCTCACAGGGGCCTGGGATCGGCACTGAAGCTTTCTTT
CASSSQGPGIGTEAFF
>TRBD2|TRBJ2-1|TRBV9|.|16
TGTGCCAGCAGCCGGACTAGCGGGAGCTCCTACAATGAGCAGTTCTTC
CASSRTSGSSYNEQFF
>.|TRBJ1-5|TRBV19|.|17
TGTGCCAGTAGAGACCGGGGGGGTTATGGGATTAATCAGCCCCAGCATTTT
CASRDRGGYGINQPQHF
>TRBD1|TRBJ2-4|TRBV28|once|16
TGTGCCAGCAGTATCCAGGGGGCACGGAGCAAAAACATTCAGTACTTC
CASSIQGARSKNIQYF
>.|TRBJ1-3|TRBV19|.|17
TGTGCCAGTAGTCGAGATCGACAGGCCCGCTCTGGAAACACCATATATTTT
CASSRDRQARSGNTIYF
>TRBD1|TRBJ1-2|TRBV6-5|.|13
TGTGCCAGCAGTTCCGACAGGGGTAGTGGCTACACCTTC
CASSSDRGSGYTF
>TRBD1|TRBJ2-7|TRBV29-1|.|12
TGCAGCGTTGCTACAGGGGGGTACGAGCAGTACTTC
CSVATGGYEQYF
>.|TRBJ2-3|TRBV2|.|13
TGTGCCAGCATGAGACTATTGGCAGATACGCAGTATTTT
CASMRLLADTQYF
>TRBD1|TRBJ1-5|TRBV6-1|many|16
TGTGCCAGCAGTGAAGCGGAGGGGGCCGGCAATCAGCCCCAGCATTTT
CASSEAEGAGNQPQHF
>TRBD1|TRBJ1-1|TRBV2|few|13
TGTGCCAGCATGGGGGACAGCAACACTGAAGCTTTCTTT
CASMGDSNTEAFF
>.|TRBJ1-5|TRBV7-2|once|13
TGTGCCAGCAGTACTAATAGCAATCAGCCCCAGCATTTT
CASSTNSNQPQHF
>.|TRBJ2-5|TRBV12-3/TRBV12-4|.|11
TGTGCCAGCAGCCCCGGAGAGACCCAGTACTTC
CASSPGETQYF
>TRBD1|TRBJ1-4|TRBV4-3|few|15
TGCGCCAGCAGCCAATCGACAGGGCCGAATGAAAAACTGTTTTTT
CASSQSTGPNEKLFF
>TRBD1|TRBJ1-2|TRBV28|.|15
TGTGCCAGCAGCATCGCCAGGGGGACTGCCTATGGCTACACCTTC
CASSIARGTAYGYTF
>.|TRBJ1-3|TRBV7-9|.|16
TGTGCCAGCAGCTCAAACAGGGAACTCCCTGGAAACACCATATATTTT
CASSSNRELPGNTIYF
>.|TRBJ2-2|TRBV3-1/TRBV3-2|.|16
TGTGCCAGCAGCCAAAACATCAGGGCTGACACCGGGGAGCTGTTTTTT
CASSQNIRADTGELFF
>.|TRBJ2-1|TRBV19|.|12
TGTGCCAGTAGTATGAGGGTGGATGAGCAGTTCTTC
CASSMRVDEQFF
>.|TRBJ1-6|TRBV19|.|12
TGTGCCAGTAGTATGCAGAATTCACCCCTCCACTTT
CASSMQNSPLHF
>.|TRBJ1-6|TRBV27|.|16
TGTGCCAGCAGTTTAAAAGGCAGGGAGGTTGGTTCACCCCTCCACTTT
CASSLKGREVGSPLHF
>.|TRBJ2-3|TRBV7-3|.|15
TGTGCCAGCAGCTTAACGGGGTTAGGAGGAGATACGCAGTATTTT
CASSLTGLGGDTQYF
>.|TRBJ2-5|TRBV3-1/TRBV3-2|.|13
TGTGCCAGCAGCCGTTCCGGTTGGGAGACCCAGTACTTC
CASSRSGWETQYF
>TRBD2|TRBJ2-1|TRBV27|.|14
TGTGCCAGCAGTGGACTAGCGGGACGCAATGAGCAGTTCTTC
CASSGLAGRNEQFF
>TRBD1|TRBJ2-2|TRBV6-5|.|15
TGTGCCAGCGTGCCAGGACAGGGGATCACCGGGGAGCTGTTTTTT
CASVPGQGITGELFF
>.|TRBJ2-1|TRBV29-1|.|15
TGCAGCGTACAACCACAATGGGGGAGGAGAAGTGAGCAGTTCTTC
CSVQPQWGRRSEQFF
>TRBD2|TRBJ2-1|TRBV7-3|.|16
TGTGCCAGCAGGGAAACCGGACTAGCGGGAGGTTTGGAGCAGTTCTTC
CASRETGLAGGLEQFF
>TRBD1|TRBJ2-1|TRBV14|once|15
TGTGCCAGCAGCTTCGGACAGGGGCTGCTCAATGAGCAGTTCTTC
CASSFGQGLLNEQFF
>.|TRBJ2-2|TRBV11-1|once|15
TGTGCCAGCAGCTCAGACAGGACGAACACCGGGGAGCTGTTTTTT
CASSSDRTNTGELFF
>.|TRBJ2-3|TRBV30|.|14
TGTGCCTGGACCGCAGGGCCTAGCACAGATACGCAGTATTTT
CAWTAGPSTDTQYF